The 26 T cell receptor beta chains given below trace back to one sample, sequenced in a study of blood T cell repertoires in COVID-19. The data were produced by immunoSEQ multiplex PCR, yet TCRdb's version contains in-frame clones alone and is incomplete. Of around 150,000 clones listed, about 89% are singletons. Sequencing was done on a sample of peripheral blood. Receptor source: a man in his fifties or sixties with active COVID-19.

CDR3: CASSYRRQNTEAFF. CDR3 DNA sequence: TGTGCCAGCAGTTACCGCCGACAGAACACTGAAGCTTTCTTT. J is TRBJ1-1 and V is TRBV6-5; D gene uncertain. In germline, CDR1 is MNHEY, CDR2 SVGAGI. Between the trimmed V and J ends, which lost 2 bases and 1 base, there was a span of 8 bases. The CDR3 covers 14 residues.

This chain links TRBV5-1 with TRBJ1-2, with 9 positions matching TRBD1. The CDR3 covers 14 residues. V dropped 0 bases and J dropped 7; count of bases not matched to a gene: 4. Germline loops: CDR1 SGHRS, CDR2 YFSETQ. CDR3 nucleotides: TGCGCCAGCAGCTTGGACAGGGGGCGAAGTGGCTACACCTTC. Protein: CASSLDRGRSGYTF.

The chain couples TRBV24-1 to TRBJ1-2, with a weak D call TRBD1 (6 bases). The CDR3 is 14 residues long. The V end was cut by 3 bases, the J end by 5 bases, with 12 bases between. Looked up from germline, CDR1 is KGHDR and CDR2 is SFDVKD. The CDR3 here is CATSDAGATYGYTF. In nucleotides, the CDR3 is TGTGCCACCAGTGATGCAGGGGCTACGTATGGCTACACCTTC.

The CDR3 bases are TGTGCCAGCAGTTCGCAGGGGGTCTTTGGGGGAAACACTGAAGCTTTCTTT. This sequence encodes CASSSQGVFGGNTEAFF. The chain is built from TRBV2 and TRBJ1-1; 7 nucleotides line up with TRBD1. In germline, CDR1 is SNHLY, CDR2 FYNNEI. This CDR3 is 17 amino acids long. The junction had 14 bases not matched to a gene; V was cut back by 5 bases and J by 2 bases.

The rearrangement uses TRBV4-1 and TRBJ2-1; 7 bases are shared with TRBD2. The CDR3 consists of 15 residues. The V segment lost 3 bases and the J segment 1 base; nucleotides outside the gene matches: 3. The V gene's germline CDR1 is MGHRA and CDR2 YSYEKL. The CDR3 bases are TGCGCCAGCAGCCAGACTAGCCTTTCCTACAATGAGCAGTTCTTC. Translation gives CASSQTSLSYNEQFF.

This chain connects TRBV30 to TRBJ2-2; TRBD2 is a possible D gene (5 bases). The germline gives CDR1 GTSNPN, CDR2 SVGIG (reference sequence). This CDR3 has 12 amino acids. With 1 base removed from V and 7 bases from J, the gap between germline ends came to 7 bases. The CDR3: CAWSAGGGELFF. CDR3 DNA: TGTGCCTGGAGTGCAGGAGGCGGGGAGCTGTTTTTT.

This chain links TRBV6-5 with TRBJ1-1; 7 bases fit TRBD1. CDR1 and CDR2 (germline): MNHEY, SVGAGI. There are 15 residues in the CDR3. Trimming at V came to 2 bases and at J to 3 bases, leaving 6 bases not matched to a gene. The CDR3 region is CASSYLLTGDTEAFF. The CDR3 bases are TGTGCCAGCAGTTACCTACTAACAGGGGACACTGAAGCTTTCTTT.

The chain employs TRBV7-2 and TRBJ1-2; no firm D call. The CDR3 length is 15 residues. From germline, CDR1 is SGHTA and CDR2 FQGNSA. The germline V and J ends were trimmed by 2 bases and 2 bases, with 12 bases remaining between them. DNA of the CDR3: TGTGCCAGCAGCTTAAGGGCCGAGGGCAACTATGGCTACACCTTC. This sequence encodes CASSLRAEGNYGYTF.

J is TRBJ1-1 and V is TRBV27; TRBD1 matches 9 bases. V lost 2 bases to trimming and J lost 4 bases; unmatched junction nucleotides: 8. The CDR3 has 16 amino acids. Germline lookup yields CDR1 MNHEY and CDR2 SMNVEV (reference sequence). The CDR3 DNA sequence: TGTGCCAGCAGTTTAGGGGTGGACAGGGGTGGCACTGAAGCTTTCTTT. Encoded protein: CASSLGVDRGGTEAFF.

The chain joins TRBV11-2 to TRBJ2-7; the D gene is possibly TRBD2 (5 bases). The CDR3 is made up of 16 amino acids. Trimming took off 2 bases at V and 7 bases at J, with 21 bases between the two ends. Germline V gives CDR1 SGHAT, CDR2 FQNNGV. CDR3: CASSLRESVVGREQYF. DNA for the CDR3: TGTGCCAGCAGCTTAAGGGAGTCGGTTGTAGGGCGAGAGCAGTACTTC.

The V gene is TRBV7-2, the J gene TRBJ2-5; 8 nucleotides match TRBD1. The CDR3 totals 16 residues. Per the germline V gene, CDR1 is SGHTA and CDR2 is FQGNSA. V lost 1 base and J lost 5; bases outside the gene matches: 9. The CDR3 spells CASSLVDRGTMETQYF. CDR3 in DNA: TGTGCCAGCAGCTTAGTAGACAGGGGAACAATGGAGACCCAGTACTTC.

The rearrangement joins TRBV9 to TRBJ2-7; the match to TRBD1 covers 7 bases. Trimming at V came to 1 base and at J to 3 bases, leaving 7 bases not matched to a gene. Per the germline V gene, CDR1 is SGDLS and CDR2 is YYNGEE. This CDR3 comprises 15 residues. CDR3 DNA sequence: TGTGCCAGCAGCGTAAGAGGGGACAGATACTACGAGCAGTACTTC. Protein: CASSVRGDRYYEQYF.

The chain is built from TRBV4-1 and TRBJ2-5, with D hard to call. The germline CDR1 and CDR2 sequences are MGHRA and YSYEKL. Trimming took off 4 bases at V and 5 bases at J, with 11 bases between the two ends. CDR3 length equals 13 residues. The chain's CDR3 is CASSPSSTETQYF. Written as DNA, the CDR3 is TGCGCCAGCAGCCCGAGTAGCACGGAGACCCAGTACTTC.

The V call is TRBV7-3, the J call TRBJ2-1, with D tentatively TRBD2 (7 bases). This CDR3 contains 17 residues. CDR1 and CDR2 from the germline V gene are SGHTA and FQGTGA. With 5 bases removed from V and 1 base from J, the gap between germline ends came to 18 bases. The CDR3 DNA is TGTGCCAGCAGCCCTTCGGAGGGGGGGCCTTCCTACAATGAGCAGTTCTTC. Translated, it gives CASSPSEGGPSYNEQFF.

The V and J genes are TRBV4-1 and TRBJ2-3, with TRBD2 matching over 9 bases. V lost 2 bases to trimming and J lost 1 base; unmatched junction nucleotides: 4. The CDR3 has 16 residues. Per germline, CDR1 MGHRA and CDR2 YSYEKL. This CDR3 reads CASSQPSGAGTDTQYF. The CDR3 coding sequence is TGCGCCAGCAGCCAACCTAGCGGGGCAGGCACAGATACGCAGTATTTT.

This chain connects TRBV18 to TRBJ1-6; 8 bases line up with TRBD1. Germline-derived CDR1 and CDR2 are KGHSH and LQKENI. Losses at the gene ends were 5 bases for V and 10 bases for J; bases not matched to a gene: 7. This CDR3 is built from 14 residues. CDR3 coding DNA: TGTGCCAGCTCAGGACAGGGATCTTACTCACCCCTCCACTTT. This translates into CASSGQGSYSPLHF.

V gene TRBV30 combines with J gene TRBJ2-5; 10 positions match TRBD1. Germline loops: CDR1 GTSNPN, CDR2 SVGIG (reference sequence). The CDR3 extends over 15 amino acids. V shed 1 base, J shed 2 bases, and the junction held 4 bases outside the gene matches. This CDR3 reads CAWSGQGAHQETQYF. The CDR3 nucleotides read TGTGCCTGGAGTGGACAGGGGGCACATCAAGAGACCCAGTACTTC.

The chain is built from TRBV5-4 and TRBJ1-1, with TRBD1 matching 8 bases. CDR1 and CDR2 from the germline V gene are SGHNT and YYREEE (reference sequence). The CDR3 length is 13 residues. J gave up 11 bases and V 0 bases, and 6 bases lay outside the gene matches. CDR3 residues: CASSLGTGSKAFF. In DNA form, the CDR3 reads TGTGCCAGCAGCTTGGGGACAGGGTCGAAGGCTTTCTTT.

The CDR3: CASSPGTGYTGELFF. In DNA form, the CDR3 reads TGTGCCAGCAGCCCGGGGACAGGGTACACCGGGGAGCTGTTTTTT. The J gene is TRBJ2-2, the V gene TRBV5-6; 9 bases are shared with TRBD1. Germline-derived CDR1 and CDR2 are SGHDT and YYEEEE. J gave up 3 bases and V 4 bases, and 4 bases lay outside the gene matches. CDR3 size: 15 residues.

The sample holds one count of this clone. CDR3 sequence reads: CASSPPGDSASNTQYF. CDR3 coding DNA: TGTGCCAGCAGCCCCCCCGGGGACAGTGCTTCTAATACGCAGTATTTT. The chain recombines TRBV3-1 (or the pseudogene TRBV3-2) with TRBJ2-3, with TRBD1 identical over 7 bases. Per germline, CDR1 LGHDT and CDR2 YNNKEL (reference sequence). Trimming removed 4 bases from V and 7 bases from J; junction bases left unmatched: 14. CDR3 length: 16 residues.

The chain recombines TRBV5-6 with TRBJ1-2, with D maybe TRBD1 (6 bases). The V gene's germline CDR1 is SGHDT and CDR2 YYEEEE. The CDR3 length is 18 residues. The germline V and J ends were trimmed by 3 bases and 1 base, with 22 bases remaining between them. The CDR3 loop is CASSSLQGRLTNNYGYTF. The CDR3 region has the DNA TGTGCCAGCAGCTCCCTACAGGGTAGGCTCACAAATAACTATGGCTACACCTTC.

V is TRBV7-2 and J is TRBJ1-6; 9 bases map to TRBD1. The CDR3 is 15 amino acids. J gave up 3 bases and V 5 bases, and 2 bases lay outside the gene matches. Germline V CDR1 and CDR2: SGHTA, FQGNSA. CDR3 coding DNA: TGTGCCAGCAGCGGACAGGGGAGCTATAATTCACCCCTCCACTTT. Translated, it gives CASSGQGSYNSPLHF. Full variable domain (missing parts from reference TRBV7-2 and TRBJ1-6): GAGVSQSPSNKVTEKGKDVELRCDPISGHTALYWYRQSLGQGLEFLIYFQGNSAPDKSGLPSDRFSAERTGGSVSTLTIQRTQQEDSAVYLCASSGQGSYNSPLHFGNGTRLTVT.

This clone is a singleton in its sample. The chain joins TRBV27 to TRBJ1-5, with 10 bases identical to TRBD1. The germline gives CDR1 MNHEY, CDR2 SMNVEV (reference sequence). CDR3 length equals 16 residues. The trim removed 6 bases at V and 2 bases at J, leaving 7 bases unmatched. CDR3 protein: CASRRQGAGGNQPQHF. CDR3 nucleotides: TGTGCCAGCAGGAGACAGGGGGCTGGTGGCAATCAGCCCCAGCATTTT.

The V call is TRBV4-3, the J call TRBJ2-2, with TRBD1 as a possible D gene (7 bases). The CDR3 has 16 residues. Trimming took 1 base from V and 4 from J, leaving 13 bases between them. Germline loops: CDR1 LGHNA, CDR2 YSLEER. CDR3 amino acids: CASSQGGGGLTGELFF. The CDR3 bases are TGCGCCAGCAGCCAAGGAGGAGGGGGCCTCACCGGGGAGCTGTTTTTT.

This clone came up once. The J gene is TRBJ1-2, the V gene TRBV19; 7 bases line up with TRBD1. Germline V lookup: CDR1 LNHDA, CDR2 SQIVND (reference sequence). Trimming removed 7 bases from V and 4 bases from J; junction bases left unmatched: 6. CDR3 length: 13 residues. CDR3 amino acids: CASTPGQLYGYTF. As DNA, the CDR3 is TGTGCCAGTACCCCGGGACAGCTCTATGGCTACACCTTC.

This chain joins TRBV10-3 and TRBJ2-2; no clear D. Germline values: CDR1 ENHRY, CDR2 SYGVKD. V lost 0 bases to trimming and J lost 3 bases, with 11 bases between them. There are 16 residues in the CDR3. The CDR3 region has the DNA TGTGCCATCAGTGAGTCCCCTCTCCAGGACACCGGGGAGCTGTTTTTT. It is translated as CAISESPLQDTGELFF.